This T cell receptor (beta chain) was sequenced for a study of Graves' ophthalmopathy and Graves' hyperthyroidism. Findings and caveats of the study: Detection in blood was also observed for most expanded thyroid clonotypes above 0.001 frequency.

The sample holds a few counts of this clonotype. Its antigen is as yet unknown. The junction departs from the called germline gene at one end, perhaps through a read error. Each donor who had ophthalmopathy showed moderate-to-severe activity, a CAS of ≥3, a NOSPECS of ≥4, and a duration under 3 months. Amplification from RNA transcripts yielded the TCR beta CDR3 regions. Investigators did first-round RT-PCR with HTBI primers, then second-round multiplex PCR. TCRdb re-derived calls from the multiplex PCR reads in MiXCR, one entry per CDR3 protein. The repertoire includes approximately 700,000 distinct CDR3 sequences, roughly two fifths of them detected once, and around 40% sits in the top ten. In germline, CDR1 is KGHDR, CDR2 SFDVKD. The CDR3 spans 15 residues.

Input material: peripheral blood. The gene calls are TRBV24-1 and TRBJ1-5; D may be TRBD1 (6 bases). This clonotype originated in an adult man with Graves' ophthalmopathy. For the CDR3, the DNA is TGTGCCAGCAGTTCCTACCGGGACACCAATCAGCCCCAGCATTTT. This codes for CASSSYRDTNQPQHF.